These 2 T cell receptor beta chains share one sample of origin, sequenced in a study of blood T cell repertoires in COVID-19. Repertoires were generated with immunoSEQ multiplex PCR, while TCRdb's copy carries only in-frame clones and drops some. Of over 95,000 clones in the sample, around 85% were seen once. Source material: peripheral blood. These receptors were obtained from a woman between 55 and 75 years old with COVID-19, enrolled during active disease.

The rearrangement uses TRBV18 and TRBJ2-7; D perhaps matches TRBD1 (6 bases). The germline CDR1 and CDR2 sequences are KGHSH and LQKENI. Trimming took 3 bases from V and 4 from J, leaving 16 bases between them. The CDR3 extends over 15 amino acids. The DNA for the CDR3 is TGTGCCAGCTCACCTAGTACACAGGGTGGGTACGAGCAGTACTTC. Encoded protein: CASSPSTQGGYEQYF.

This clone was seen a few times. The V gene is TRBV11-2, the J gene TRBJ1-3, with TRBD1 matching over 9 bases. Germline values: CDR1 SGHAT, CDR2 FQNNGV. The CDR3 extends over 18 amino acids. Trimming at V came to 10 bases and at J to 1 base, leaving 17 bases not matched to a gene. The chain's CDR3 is CATSFFPNRGQSGNTIYF. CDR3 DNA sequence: TGTGCCACCTCTTTCTTTCCGAACAGGGGGCAATCTGGAAACACCATATATTTT.